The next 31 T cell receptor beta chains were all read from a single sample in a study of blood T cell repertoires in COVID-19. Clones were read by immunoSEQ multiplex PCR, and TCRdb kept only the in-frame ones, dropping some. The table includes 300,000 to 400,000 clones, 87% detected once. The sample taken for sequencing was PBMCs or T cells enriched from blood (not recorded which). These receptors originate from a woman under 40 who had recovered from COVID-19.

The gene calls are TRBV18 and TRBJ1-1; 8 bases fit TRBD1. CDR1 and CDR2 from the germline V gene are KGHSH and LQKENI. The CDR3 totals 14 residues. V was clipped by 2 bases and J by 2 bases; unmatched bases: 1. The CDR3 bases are TGTGCCAGCTCACCAGGACAGGGAAACACTGAAGCTTTCTTT. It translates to CASSPGQGNTEAFF.

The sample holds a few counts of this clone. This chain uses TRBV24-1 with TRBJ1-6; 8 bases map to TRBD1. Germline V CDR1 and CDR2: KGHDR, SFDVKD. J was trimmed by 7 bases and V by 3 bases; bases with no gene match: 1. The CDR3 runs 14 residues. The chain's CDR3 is CATSDGTGNSPLHF. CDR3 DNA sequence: TGTGCCACCAGTGATGGGACAGGAAATTCACCCCTCCACTTT.

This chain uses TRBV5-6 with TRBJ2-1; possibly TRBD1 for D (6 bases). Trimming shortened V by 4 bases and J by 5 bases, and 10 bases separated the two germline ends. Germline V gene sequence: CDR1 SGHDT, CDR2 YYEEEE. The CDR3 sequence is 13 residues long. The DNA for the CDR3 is TGTGCCAGCAGCCTACGACAGGACAATGAGCAGTTCTTC. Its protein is CASSLRQDNEQFF.

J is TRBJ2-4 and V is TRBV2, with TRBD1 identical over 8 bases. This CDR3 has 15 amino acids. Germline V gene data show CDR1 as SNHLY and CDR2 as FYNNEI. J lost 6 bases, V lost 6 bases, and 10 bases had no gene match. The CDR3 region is CASSTDRAQANIQYF. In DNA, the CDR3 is TGTGCCAGCAGCACGGACAGGGCCCAAGCAAACATTCAGTACTTC. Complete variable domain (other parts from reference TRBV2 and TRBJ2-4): EPEVTQTPSHQVTQMGQEVILRCVPISNHLYFYWYRQILGQKVEFLVSFYNNEISEKSEIFDDQFSVERPDGSNFTLKIRSTKLEDSAMYFCASSTDRAQANIQYFGAGTRLSVL.

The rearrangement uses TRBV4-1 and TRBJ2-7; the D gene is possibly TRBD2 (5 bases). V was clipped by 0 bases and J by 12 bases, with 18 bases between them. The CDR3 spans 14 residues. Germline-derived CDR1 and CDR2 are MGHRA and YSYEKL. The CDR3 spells CASSQEGVRALRYF. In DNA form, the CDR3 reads TGCGCCAGCAGCCAAGAGGGAGTAAGGGCCTTGAGGTACTTC.

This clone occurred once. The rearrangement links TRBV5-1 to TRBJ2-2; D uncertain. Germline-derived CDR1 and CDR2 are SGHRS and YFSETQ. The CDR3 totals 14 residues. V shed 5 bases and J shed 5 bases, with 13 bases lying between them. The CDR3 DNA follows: TGCGCCAGCAGGGAGACGTGGAGTACCGGGGAGCTGTTTTTT. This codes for CASRETWSTGELFF. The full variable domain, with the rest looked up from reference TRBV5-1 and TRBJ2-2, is KAGVTQTPRYLIKTRGQQVTLSCSPISGHRSVSWYQQTPGQGLQFLFEYFSETQRNKGNFPGRFSGRQFSNSRSEMNVSTLELGDSALYLCASRETWSTGELFFGEGSRLTVL.

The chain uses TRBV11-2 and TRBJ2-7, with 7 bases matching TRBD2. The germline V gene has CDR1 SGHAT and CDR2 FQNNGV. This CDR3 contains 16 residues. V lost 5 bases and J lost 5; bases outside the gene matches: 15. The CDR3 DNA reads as TGTGCCAGCAGCCCCGTTGGAGCGGGGAGGGTCGACGAGCAGTACTTC. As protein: CASSPVGAGRVDEQYF.

This CDR3 reads CARPGTGWSNQPQHF. The CDR3 nucleotides read TGTGCCAGGCCCGGGACAGGATGGAGCAATCAGCCCCAGCATTTT. V gene TRBV14 combines with J gene TRBJ1-5; TRBD1 matches 8 bases. Trimming cost V 9 bases and J 1 base; bases outside gene matches: 8. This CDR3 has 15 amino acids. The germline gives CDR1 SGHDN, CDR2 FVKESK.

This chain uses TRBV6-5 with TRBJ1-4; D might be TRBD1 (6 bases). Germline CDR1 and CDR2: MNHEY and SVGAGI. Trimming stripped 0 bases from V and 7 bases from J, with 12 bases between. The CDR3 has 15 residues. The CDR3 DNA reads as TGTGCCAGCAGTTACTCACAGGGCGGGGGTGAAAAACTGTTTTTT. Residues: CASSYSQGGGEKLFF.

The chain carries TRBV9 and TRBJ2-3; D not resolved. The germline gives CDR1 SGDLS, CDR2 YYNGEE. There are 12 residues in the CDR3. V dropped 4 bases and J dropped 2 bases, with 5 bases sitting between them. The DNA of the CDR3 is TGTGCCAGCAGCCCAAACACAGATACGCAGTATTTT. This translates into CASSPNTDTQYF.

The DNA for the CDR3 is TGTGCCAGCAGTTTGCTAGCCGGGACAGGGGGCTTGTTGAGCGGCTACACCTTC. It translates to CASSLLAGTGGLLSGYTF. The genes are TRBV28 and TRBJ1-2; 12 bases match TRBD1. This CDR3 has 18 amino acids. Germline lookup yields CDR1 MDHEN and CDR2 SYDVKM. V lost 3 bases and J lost 8; bases outside the gene matches: 16.

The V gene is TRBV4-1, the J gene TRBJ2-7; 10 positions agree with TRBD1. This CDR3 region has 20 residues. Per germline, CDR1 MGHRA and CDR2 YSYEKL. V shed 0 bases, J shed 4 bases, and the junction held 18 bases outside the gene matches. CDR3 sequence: CASSQESRPSLGQGKYEQYF. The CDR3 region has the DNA TGCGCCAGCAGCCAAGAGTCTAGACCGTCGCTGGGACAGGGGAAGTACGAGCAGTACTTC.

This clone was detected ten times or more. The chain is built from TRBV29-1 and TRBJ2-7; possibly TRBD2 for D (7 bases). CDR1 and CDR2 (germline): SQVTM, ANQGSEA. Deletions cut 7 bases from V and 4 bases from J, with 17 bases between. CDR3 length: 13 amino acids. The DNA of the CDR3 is TGCAGCGCCGACGGGGGGCGCGGATACGAGCAGTACTTC. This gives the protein CSADGGRGYEQYF.

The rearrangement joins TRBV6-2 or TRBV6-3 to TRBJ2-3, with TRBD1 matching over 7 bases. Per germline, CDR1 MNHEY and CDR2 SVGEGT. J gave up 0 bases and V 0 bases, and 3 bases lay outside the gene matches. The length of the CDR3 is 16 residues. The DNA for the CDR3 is TGTGCCAGCAGTTACTCGAGCAGGGGGAGCACAGATACGCAGTATTTT. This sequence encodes CASSYSSRGSTDTQYF.

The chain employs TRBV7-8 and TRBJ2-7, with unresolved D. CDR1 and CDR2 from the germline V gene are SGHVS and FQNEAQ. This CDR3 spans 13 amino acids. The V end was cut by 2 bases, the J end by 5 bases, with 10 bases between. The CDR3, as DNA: TGTGCCAGCAGCTTATTGTCGCGGAACGAGCAGTACTTC. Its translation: CASSLLSRNEQYF.

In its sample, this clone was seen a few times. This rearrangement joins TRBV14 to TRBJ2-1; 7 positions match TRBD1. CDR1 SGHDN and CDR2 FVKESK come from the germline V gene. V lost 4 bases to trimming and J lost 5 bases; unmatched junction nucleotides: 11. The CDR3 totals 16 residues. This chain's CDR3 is CASSLRRGLRNNEQFF. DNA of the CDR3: TGTGCCAGCAGCCTTCGCAGGGGGTTAAGAAACAATGAGCAGTTCTTC.

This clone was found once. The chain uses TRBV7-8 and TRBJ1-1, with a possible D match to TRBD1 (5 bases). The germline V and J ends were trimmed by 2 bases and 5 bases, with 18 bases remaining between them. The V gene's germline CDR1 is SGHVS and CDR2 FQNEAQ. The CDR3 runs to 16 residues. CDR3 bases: TGTGCCAGCAGCTTAAGGTCGGGGGTGGTGGGTACTGAAGCTTTCTTT. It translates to CASSLRSGVVGTEAFF.

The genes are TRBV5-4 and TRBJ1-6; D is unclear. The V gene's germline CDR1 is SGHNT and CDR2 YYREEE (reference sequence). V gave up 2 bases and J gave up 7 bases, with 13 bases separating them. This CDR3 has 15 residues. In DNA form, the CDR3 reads TGTGCCAGCAGCTTACGGGTTGCTGAAAATTCACCCCTCCACTTT. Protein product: CASSLRVAENSPLHF.

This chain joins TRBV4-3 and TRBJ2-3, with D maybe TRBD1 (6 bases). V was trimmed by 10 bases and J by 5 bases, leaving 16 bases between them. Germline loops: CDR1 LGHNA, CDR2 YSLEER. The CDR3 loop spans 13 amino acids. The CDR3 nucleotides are TGCGCCACTAGGGACACCGAAATAGATACGCAGTATTTT. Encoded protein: CATRDTEIDTQYF.

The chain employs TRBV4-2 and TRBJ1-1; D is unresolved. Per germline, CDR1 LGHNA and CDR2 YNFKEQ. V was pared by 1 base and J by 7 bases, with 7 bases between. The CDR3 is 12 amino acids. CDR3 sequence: CASSQVGDEAFF. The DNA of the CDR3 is TGTGCCAGCAGCCAAGTCGGAGATGAAGCTTTCTTT.

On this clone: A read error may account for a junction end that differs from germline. The CDR3 DNA reads TGTGCCAGCAGTCAGGGGATGTCTTGGATTTTT. Its protein is CASSQGMSWIF. The V gene is TRBV12-3 or TRBV12-4, the J gene TRBJ1-4; possible D gene TRBD1, 6 bases. This CDR3 region has 11 residues.

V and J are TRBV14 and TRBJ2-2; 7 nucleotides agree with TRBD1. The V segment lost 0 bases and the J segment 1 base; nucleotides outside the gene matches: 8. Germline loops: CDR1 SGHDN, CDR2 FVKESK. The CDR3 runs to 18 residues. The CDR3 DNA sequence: TGTGCCAGCAGCCAAGAGTTAGGGGGCGTCGGGAACACCGGGGAGCTGTTTTTT. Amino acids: CASSQELGGVGNTGELFF.

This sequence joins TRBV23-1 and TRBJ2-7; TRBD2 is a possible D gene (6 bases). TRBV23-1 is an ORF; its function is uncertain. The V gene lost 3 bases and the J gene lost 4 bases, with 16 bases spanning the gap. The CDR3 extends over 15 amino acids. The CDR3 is CASSHGEREVYEQYF. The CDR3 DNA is TGCGCCAGCAGTCATGGGGAAAGGGAGGTGTACGAGCAGTACTTC.

CDR3 bases: TGCGCCAGCAGTGAGTCTCAGGGCTATGGCTACACCTTC. This codes for CASSESQGYGYTF. The chain employs TRBV10-1 and TRBJ1-2; TRBD1 is a possible D gene (5 bases). V was trimmed by 0 bases and J by 4 bases, leaving 6 bases between them. This CDR3 region has 13 residues. Per the germline V gene, CDR1 is WNHNN and CDR2 is SYGVQD (reference sequence).

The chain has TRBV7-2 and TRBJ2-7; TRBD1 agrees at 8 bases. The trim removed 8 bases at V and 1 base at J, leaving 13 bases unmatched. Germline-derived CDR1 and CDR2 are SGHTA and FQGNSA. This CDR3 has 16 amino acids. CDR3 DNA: TGTGCCAGCGTGGACAGGGTTCTTGTCAGGTCCTACGAGCAGTACTTC. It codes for CASVDRVLVRSYEQYF.

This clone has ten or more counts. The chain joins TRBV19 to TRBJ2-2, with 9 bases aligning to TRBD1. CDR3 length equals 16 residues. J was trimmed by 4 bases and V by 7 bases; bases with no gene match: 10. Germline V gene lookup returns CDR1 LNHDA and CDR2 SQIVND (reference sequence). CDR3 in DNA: TGTGCCAGTAACAACCATCCGGGACAGGGCACCGGGGAGCTGTTTTTT. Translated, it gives CASNNHPGQGTGELFF.

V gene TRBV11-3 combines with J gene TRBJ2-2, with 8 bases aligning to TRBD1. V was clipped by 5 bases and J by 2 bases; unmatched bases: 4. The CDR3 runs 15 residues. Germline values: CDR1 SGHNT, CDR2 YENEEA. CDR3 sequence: CASSPDRGNTGELFF. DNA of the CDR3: TGTGCCAGCAGCCCTGACAGGGGTAACACCGGGGAGCTGTTTTTT. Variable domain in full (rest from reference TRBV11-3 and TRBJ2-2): EAGVVQSPRYKIIEKKQPVAFWCNPISGHNTLYWYLQNLGQGPELLIRYENEEAVDDSQLPKDRFSAERLKGVDSTLKIQPAELGDSAVYLCASSPDRGNTGELFFGEGSRLTVL.

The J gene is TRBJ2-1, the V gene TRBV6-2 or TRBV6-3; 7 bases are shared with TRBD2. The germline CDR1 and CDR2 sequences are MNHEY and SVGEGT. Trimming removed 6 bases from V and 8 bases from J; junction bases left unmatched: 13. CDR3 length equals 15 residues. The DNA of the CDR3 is TGTGCCAGCAGCCTCAGCGGGGCCTTTTTGGATGAGCAGTTCTTC. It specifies CASSLSGAFLDEQFF.

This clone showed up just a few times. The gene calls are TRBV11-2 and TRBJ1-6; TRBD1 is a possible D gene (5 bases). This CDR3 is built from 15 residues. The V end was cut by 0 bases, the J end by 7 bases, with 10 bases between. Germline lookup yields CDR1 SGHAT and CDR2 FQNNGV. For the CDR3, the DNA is TGTGCCAGCAGCTTAGATCTTGACAGAAATTCACCCCTCCACTTT. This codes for CASSLDLDRNSPLHF.

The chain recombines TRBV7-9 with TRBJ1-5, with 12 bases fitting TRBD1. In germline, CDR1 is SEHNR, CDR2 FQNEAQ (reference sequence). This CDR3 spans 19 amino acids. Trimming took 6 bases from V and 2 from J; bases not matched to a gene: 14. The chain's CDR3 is CASSPMGQGAKGGNQPQHF. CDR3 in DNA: TGTGCCAGCAGTCCCATGGGACAGGGGGCGAAAGGAGGCAATCAGCCCCAGCATTTT.

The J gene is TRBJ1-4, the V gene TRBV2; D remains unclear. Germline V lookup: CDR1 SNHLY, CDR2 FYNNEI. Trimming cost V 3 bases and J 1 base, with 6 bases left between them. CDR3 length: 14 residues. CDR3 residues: CASSESGTNEKLFF. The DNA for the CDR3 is TGTGCCAGCAGTGAGTCAGGAACTAATGAAAAACTGTTTTTT.